The present T cell receptor (beta chain) was sequenced within a study of T cell responses to AZD1222 COVID-19 vaccine (dated by TCRdb to the early 2020s). Concerning the study at large: Because spike-specific TCR depth and breadth did not differ between the two schedules, AZD1222 recipients who got a second dose at roughly 4 weeks were pooled with those who got a second dose at roughly 12 weeks. A total of about 250 trial participants underwent TCR sequencing, of whom nearly 210 had received two doses of AZD1222 and some 26 had received two doses of the MenACWY control vaccine. Trial participants were enrolled by age into subgroups of 18-55, 56-69 and 70-plus years, and approximately 150, 30 and 60 TCR-sequenced participants, respectively, were included in these subgroups. The paper's findings and limits, for the study overall: In the small 56-69-year group, the increase in depth fell short of significance, most likely because of low power. After two AZD1222 doses, spike-specific TCR breadth and depth were significantly higher than at day 0 and than in MenACWY recipients. The vaccine-associated CD4 TCRs covered the entire spike protein, and the dominant responses fell in regions 160-218 and 743-854. Participants were mostly white British, with more females than males. The authors suggested clonal diversity may have been underestimated. Reportedly, close to half of the unique spike-specific TCRs recognized epitopes lying outside the regions that are mutated in the B.1.351 and B.1.1.7 variants. Because no samples from the day 14 peak response were available, repertoires could be characterized only after the peak T cell response. Conclusions about previously exposed vaccinees are limited, since just 5 to 7 AZD1222 recipients were seropositive for SARS-CoV-2 at baseline.

The CDR3 regions of human TCRbeta chains were analyzed by immunosequencing. Processing in the source paper ran as follows. TCRs in the repertoires were matched against a reference library of SARS-CoV-2-specific TCRs that had been generated with the MIRA antigen-specificity platform. Breadth was defined as the fraction of unique TCRs that were SARS-CoV-2-associated. Depth was defined as the fraction of total T cells that were SARS-CoV-2-associated. Using the MIRA data, each spike-specific TCR was mapped to the spike region that the TCR reacts to and placed in a CD4 or CD8 class. Log10-transformed breadth and depth values were compared by one-way ANOVA with Sidak's multiple comparisons tests. TCRdb took this table from immuneACCESS and kept in-frame rearrangements with V and J called. Such tables lack part of the clones; where checked against another copy, unresolved V genes explain under half of the gap, and the rest is unexplained. The DNA gave D and trimming, while V, J and clone size come from that table. Counted in this sample were about 100,000 clones; roughly 84% of them appeared once. More than 15% of the sample rests with the top ten.

The CDR3 numbers 15 residues from cysteine through phenylalanine. The entry retains the CDR3 DNA only, 45 bases that are in frame from base 1. Trimming takes 5 bases off V and 7 bases off J; junction bases not matched to a gene: 7. Based on the germline V gene (reference sequence), the CDR1 and CDR2 sequences are SEHNR and FQNEAQ. Comment on this clone: What this receptor recognizes is not known. One base away there is no much larger clone; base qualities are not given.

The time point tag for this specimen amounts to: baseline before first vaccination. Vaccinee samples came from UK trials COV001 and COV002, including a single-blind randomized controlled phase 2/3 trial of AZD1222 (ChAdOx1 nCoV-19) in healthy adults. Trial participant PBMC samples were collected at day 0 and day 28 after the second dose for TCRbeta chain sequencing. The chain joins TRBV7-9 to TRBJ1-5; 11 of the junction bases match TRBD1. The specimen comprised peripheral blood, sampled on day 0 of AZD1222 vaccination. This TCR was recovered from an adult in good health. The CDR3 has the sequence CASSLGQGAGQPQHF. The nucleotides read TGTGCCAGCAGCCTTGGACAGGGGGCTGGGCAGCCCCAGCATTTT. The CDR3 plus the reference TRBV7-9 and TRBJ1-5 genes for the other parts give the full variable domain: DTGVSQNPRHKITKRGQNVTFRCDPISEHNRLYWYRQTLGQGPEFLTYFQNEAQLEKSRLLSDRFSAERPKGSFSTLEIQRTEQGDSAMYLCASSLGQGAGQPQHFGDGTRLSIL.